This TCR beta chain was sequenced during a study of blood T cell repertoires in COVID-19. The wider study: Samples representing acute and convalescent COVID-19 were sourced from the United States, Italy and Spain. Sources were T cells, B-cell-depleted T cells, or PBMCs; the material itself was cDNA or gDNA.

From germline, CDR1 is SNHLY and CDR2 FYNNEI. This CDR3 region has 14 residues. V shed 7 bases and J shed 3 bases, with 15 bases lying between them. Enrollees, about 18 to 89 years old, lived in some 24 US areas. Per the study methods: Reference gene primer amplification in the assay estimated nucleated cell counts. Assay used: immunoSEQ multiplex PCR; TCRdb lists only in-frame clones, some missing. The V and J calls and clone size are taken from that table; D and trimming were inferred from the DNA. The sample gives about 300,000 clones, around 86% of which show up once; 4.5% to 5.5% is in the top ten.

The receptor was isolated from a man in his sixties who had recovered from COVID-19. Sequenced input: PBMCs or T cells enriched from blood (not recorded which). The rearrangement links TRBV2 to TRBJ1-2; D might be TRBD1 (6 bases). CDR3 region: CASKVQQGDYGYTF. The CDR3 coding sequence is TGTGCCAGCAAAGTACAACAGGGTGACTATGGCTACACCTTC.